The TCR beta chain under discussion was sequenced for a study of blood T cell repertoires in COVID-19. Study-wide context: The United States, Italy and Spain were the sources of the acute and convalescent COVID-19 samples. The analysed material was cDNA or gDNA that came from T cells, B-cell-depleted T cells, or PBMCs.

This clone was seen just once. V lost 8 bases and J lost 4, with 17 bases in between. CDR3 size: 15 residues. Germline CDR1 reads MNHEY; CDR2 reads SVGAGI. Original data processing: The assay estimated nucleated cells by amplifying reference gene primers. Sequencing used immunoSEQ multiplex PCR; TCRdb keeps in-frame clones, though not all of them. V, J and clone size were drawn from that table, and D and trimming were deduced from the DNA. This sample has about 260,000 clones, with approximately 86% found just once. The V call is TRBV6-5, the J call TRBJ1-4; weak D call: TRBD1 (6 bases). This TCR was sampled from a man aged 30 to 39 with active or convalescent COVID-19. Sequenced sample: peripheral blood. This CDR3 reads CASGRQGGYNEKLFF. The CDR3 bases are TGTGCCAGCGGCCGGCAAGGGGGATATAATGAAAAACTGTTTTTT.